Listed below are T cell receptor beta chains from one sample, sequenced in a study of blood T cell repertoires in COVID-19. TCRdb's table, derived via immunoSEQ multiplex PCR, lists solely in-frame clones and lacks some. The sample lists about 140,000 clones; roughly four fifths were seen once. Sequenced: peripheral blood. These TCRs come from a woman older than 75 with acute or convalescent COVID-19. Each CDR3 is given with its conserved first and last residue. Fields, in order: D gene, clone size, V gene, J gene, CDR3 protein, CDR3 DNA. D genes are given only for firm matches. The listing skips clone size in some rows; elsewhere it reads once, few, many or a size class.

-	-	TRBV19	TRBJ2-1	CASSIAAGSRGEQFF	TGTGCCAGTAGTATAGCTGCCGGATCTAGAGGCGAGCAGTTCTTC
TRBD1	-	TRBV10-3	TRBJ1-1	CAIRAGQGSEAFF	TGTGCCATCAGAGCAGGACAGGGCTCTGAAGCTTTCTTT
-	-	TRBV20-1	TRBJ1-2	CSATPGQTRPF	TGCAGTGCTACACCCGGACAGACACGGCCCTTC
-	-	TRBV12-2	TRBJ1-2	CASRFPTWGQNDATYGYTF	TGTGCAAGTCGCTTTCCTACTTGGGGGCAAAACGATGCCACCTATGGCTACACCTTC
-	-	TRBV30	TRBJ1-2	CAWSWQRGDGYTF	TGTGCCTGGAGTTGGCAGCGGGGAGATGGCTACACCTTC
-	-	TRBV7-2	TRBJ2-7	CASSSHSSYEQYF	TGTGCCAGCAGCTCTCACTCCTCCTACGAGCAGTACTTC
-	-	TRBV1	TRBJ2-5	CTSSQDEQGHQETQYF	TGCACCAGCAGCCAAGATGAGCAGGGCCACCAAGAGACCCAGTACTTC
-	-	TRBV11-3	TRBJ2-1	CASSSRGRYNEQFF	TGTGCCAGCAGCTCCCGGGGGAGATACAATGAGCAGTTCTTC
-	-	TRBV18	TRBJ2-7	CASTPTVRAYEQYF	TGTGCCAGCACGCCGACAGTCCGAGCCTACGAGCAGTACTTC
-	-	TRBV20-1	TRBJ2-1	CSASGGPGPYNEQFF	TGCAGTGCCAGTGGGGGGCCAGGGCCTTACAATGAGCAGTTCTTC
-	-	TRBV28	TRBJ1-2	CASSLFDGYTF	TGTGCCAGCAGTTTATTCGATGGCTACACCTTC
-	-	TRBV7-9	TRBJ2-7	CASSPGREQYF	TGTGCCAGCAGCCCAGGGAGGGAGCAGTACTTC
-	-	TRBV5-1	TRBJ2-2	CASSFRTDTGELFF	TGCGCCAGCAGCTTCAGGACTGACACTGGGGAGCTGTTTTTT
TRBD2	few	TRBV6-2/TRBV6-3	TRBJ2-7	CASSYSTSGVSYEQYF	TGTGCCAGCAGTTACTCAACTAGCGGCGTCTCCTACGAGCAGTACTTC
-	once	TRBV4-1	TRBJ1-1	CASSQEPRQFRNTEAFF	TGCGCCAGCAGCCAAGAGCCTCGACAGTTTAGGAACACTGAAGCTTTCTTT
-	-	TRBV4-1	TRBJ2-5	CASSQVIQETQYF	TGCGCCAGCAGCCAAGTAATACAAGAGACCCAGTACTTC
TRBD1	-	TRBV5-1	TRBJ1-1	CASSLVGRGDTEAFF	TGCGCCAGCAGCTTGGTTGGCAGGGGGGATACTGAAGCTTTCTTT
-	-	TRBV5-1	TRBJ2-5	CASSSAGLVGTQYF	TGCGCCAGCAGCTCCGCGGGGTTGGTGGGGACCCAGTACTTC
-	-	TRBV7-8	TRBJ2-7	CASSLYSGAEQYF	TGTGCCAGCAGCCTCTACTCCGGTGCCGAGCAGTACTTC
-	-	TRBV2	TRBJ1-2	CASIRQPNYGYTF	TGTGCCAGCATCAGACAGCCGAACTATGGCTACACCTTC
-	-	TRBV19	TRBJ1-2	CASSIWPGGRTNYGYTF	TGTGCCAGTAGTATATGGCCGGGGGGCCGCACCAACTATGGCTACACCTTC
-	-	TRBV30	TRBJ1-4	CAWSVRGEGEKLFF	TGTGCCTGGAGTGTACGGGGGGAAGGGGAAAAACTGTTTTTT
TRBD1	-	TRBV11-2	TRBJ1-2	CASRLTVGRGGNYGYTF	TGTGCCAGCAGACTAACGGTGGGGAGAGGGGGCAACTATGGCTACACCTTC
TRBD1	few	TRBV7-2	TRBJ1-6	CASSSDREHSPLHF	TGTGCCAGCAGCTCGGACAGGGAACATTCACCCCTCCACTTT
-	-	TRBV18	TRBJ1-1	CASSPFSGNQNTEAFF	TGTGCCAGCTCACCCTTCTCAGGGAATCAGAACACTGAAGCTTTCTTT
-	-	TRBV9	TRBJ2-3	CASSVPPLGTDTQYF	TGTGCCAGCAGCGTACCACCTCTAGGCACAGATACGCAGTATTTT
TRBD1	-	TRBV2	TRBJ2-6	CASSLRGHWANVLTF	TGTGCCAGCAGTCTTAGGGGGCACTGGGCCAACGTCCTGACTTTC
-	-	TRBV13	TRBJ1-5	CASSLQGFGQPQHF	TGTGCCAGCAGCTTACAGGGATTCGGTCAGCCCCAGCATTTT
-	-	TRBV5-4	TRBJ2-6	CASSPSDGSSGANVLTF	TGTGCCAGCAGCCCGTCGGACGGGAGCTCTGGGGCCAACGTCCTGACTTTC
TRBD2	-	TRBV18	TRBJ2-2	CASSPQTSGSNTGELFF	TGTGCCAGCTCACCCCAGACTAGCGGGAGCAACACCGGGGAGCTGTTTTTT
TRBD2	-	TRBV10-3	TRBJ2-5	CAISAGGTQETQYF	TGTGCCATCAGTGCCGGGGGGACCCAAGAGACCCAGTACTTC
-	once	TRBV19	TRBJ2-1	CASSIITLPGDEQFF	TGTGCCAGTAGTATTATCACCCTACCAGGCGATGAGCAGTTCTTC
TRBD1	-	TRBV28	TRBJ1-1	CASVPGGRGNTEAFF	TGTGCCAGCGTACCAGGGGGTCGAGGGAACACTGAAGCTTTCTTT
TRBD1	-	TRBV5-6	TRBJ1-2	CASSLVTWTGILGYTF	TGTGCCAGCAGCTTGGTCACCTGGACAGGGATTCTTGGCTACACCTTC
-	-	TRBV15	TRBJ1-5	CATSRGEGLGNQPQHF	TGTGCCACCAGCAGAGGGGAGGGACTAGGCAATCAGCCCCAGCATTTT
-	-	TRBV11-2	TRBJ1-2	CASSLDSYNYGYTF	TGTGCCAGCAGCTTGGACAGCTATAACTATGGCTACACCTTC
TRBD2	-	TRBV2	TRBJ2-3	CASGSERGSPSTDTQYF	TGTGCCAGCGGCAGCGAGCGGGGGTCCCCTAGCACAGATACGCAGTATTTT
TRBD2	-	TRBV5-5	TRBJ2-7	CASSLAPLAVLSYEQYF	TGTGCCAGCAGCTTGGCCCCACTAGCGGTCCTCTCCTACGAGCAGTACTTC
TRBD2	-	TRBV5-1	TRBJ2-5	CASSSPLAGKETQYF	TGCGCCAGCAGCTCCCCACTAGCGGGGAAAGAGACCCAGTACTTC
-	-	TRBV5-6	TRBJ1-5	CASSLVGANQPQHF	TGTGCCAGCAGCTTGGTTGGGGCCAATCAGCCCCAGCATTTT
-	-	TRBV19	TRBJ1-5	CASSKGERNYQPQHF	TGTGCCAGTAGTAAAGGGGAACGGAATTATCAGCCCCAGCATTTT
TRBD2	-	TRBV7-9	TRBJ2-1	CASSLVTSGRVYNEQFF	TGTGCCAGCAGCTTAGTGACTAGCGGGAGGGTCTACAATGAGCAGTTCTTC
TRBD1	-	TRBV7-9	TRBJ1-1	CASSSPVTGGETEAFF	TGTGCCAGCAGCTCCCCCGTAACAGGGGGCGAAACTGAAGCTTTCTTT
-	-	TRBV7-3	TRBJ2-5	CASSPYVGWARVSQETQYF	TGTGCCAGCAGCCCATACGTCGGTTGGGCCAGGGTCTCGCAAGAGACCCAGTACTTC
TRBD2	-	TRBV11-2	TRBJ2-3	CASSLDWGGLAGLAQYF	TGTGCCAGCAGCTTAGATTGGGGGGGACTAGCGGGATTGGCGCAGTATTTT
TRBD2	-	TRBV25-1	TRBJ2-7	CASKGIRTSGKLIEQYF	TGTGCAAGCAAGGGGATAAGGACTAGCGGGAAGTTAATCGAGCAGTACTTC
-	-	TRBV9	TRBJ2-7	CASRQGLVGEQYF	TGTGCCAGCAGACAGGGCTTAGTTGGCGAGCAGTACTTC
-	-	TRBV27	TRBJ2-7	CASSRSVEYLLYEQYF	TGTGCCAGCAGTAGGTCGGTGGAGTACCTACTGTACGAGCAGTACTTC
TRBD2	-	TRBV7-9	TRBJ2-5	CASSLALLAGASPQETQYF	TGTGCCAGCAGCTTAGCGCTCCTAGCGGGCGCTAGCCCCCAAGAGACCCAGTACTTC
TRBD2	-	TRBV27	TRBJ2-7	CASRIAGGSGYEQYF	TGTGCCAGCCGGATAGCGGGAGGGTCGGGCTACGAGCAGTACTTC
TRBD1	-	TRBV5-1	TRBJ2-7	CASSSAEQGAGYEQYF	TGCGCCAGCAGCTCGGCGGAACAGGGGGCAGGATACGAGCAGTACTTC
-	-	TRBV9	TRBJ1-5	CASSRGREPRHQPQHF	TGTGCCAGTTCGAGGGGGAGGGAACCCAGACATCAGCCCCAGCATTTT
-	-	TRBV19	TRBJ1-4	CASSKGVDEKLFF	TGTGCCAGTAGTAAGGGAGTTGATGAAAAACTGTTTTTT
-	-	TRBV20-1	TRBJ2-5	CSANSWETQYF	TGCAGTGCTAACTCGTGGGAGACCCAGTACTTC
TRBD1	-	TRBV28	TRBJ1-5	CASSRLQGGNQPQHF	TGTGCCAGCAGTCGTCTACAGGGGGGGAATCAGCCCCAGCATTTT
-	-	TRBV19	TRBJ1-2	CASTPRTTLPGYTF	TGTGCCAGTACACCTCGGACAACCCTTCCCGGCTACACCTTC
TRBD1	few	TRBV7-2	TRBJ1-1	CASSLSKYRGRRTEAFF	TGTGCCAGCAGCTTGAGTAAGTACAGGGGGCGAAGGACTGAAGCTTTCTTT
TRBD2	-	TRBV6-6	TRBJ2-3	CASSLGLVADTQYF	TGTGCCAGCAGTTTAGGACTAGTGGCAGATACGCAGTATTTT
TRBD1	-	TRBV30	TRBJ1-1	CARDRLNTEAFF	TGTGCCAGGGACAGACTGAACACTGAAGCTTTCTTT
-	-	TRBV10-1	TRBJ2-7	CASSEVTSGDEQYF	TGCGCCAGCAGTGAGGTCACCTCGGGGGACGAGCAGTACTTC